A single sample gave rise to the 2 T cell receptor beta chains below, sequenced in a study of blood T cell repertoires in COVID-19. This table comes from immunoSEQ multiplex PCR, and its TCRdb copy is limited to in-frame clones, with some not included. There are tens of thousands of clones in the sample; 85% occur only once, and 2.5% to 3% lies in the top ten. The sequenced material came from peripheral blood. These receptors all stem from a man older than 75 with acute or convalescent COVID-19.

This chain joins TRBV2 and TRBJ1-2; 11 bases align to TRBD1. CDR1 is SNHLY and CDR2 is FYNNEI in the germline V gene. The CDR3 covers 13 residues. V gave up 11 bases and J gave up 7 bases; unmatched junction bases: 9. CDR3 loop: CARQLGTGGGYTF. The DNA for the CDR3 is TGTGCCCGCCAATTGGGGACAGGGGGTGGCTACACCTTC. Based on the CDR3 plus reference TRBV2 and TRBJ1-2, the full variable domain is EPEVTQTPSHQVTQMGQEVILRCVPISNHLYFYWYRQILGQKVEFLVSFYNNEISEKSEIFDDQFSVERPDGSNFTLKIRSTKLEDSAMYFCARQLGTGGGYTFGSGTRLTVV.

In the case of this clone: Other DNA sequences from this sample encode an identical CDR3 as well. The genes are TRBV5-5 and TRBJ1-2, with D possibly matching TRBD1 (6 bases). The ends were cut back, 0 bases at V and 2 bases at J, with 8 bases in the middle. The CDR3 runs to 14 residues. Per the germline V gene, CDR1 is SGHKS and CDR2 is YYEKEE (reference sequence). CDR3: CASSLGQGNYGYTF. For the CDR3, the DNA is TGTGCCAGCAGCTTGGGGCAGGGGAACTATGGCTACACCTTC.